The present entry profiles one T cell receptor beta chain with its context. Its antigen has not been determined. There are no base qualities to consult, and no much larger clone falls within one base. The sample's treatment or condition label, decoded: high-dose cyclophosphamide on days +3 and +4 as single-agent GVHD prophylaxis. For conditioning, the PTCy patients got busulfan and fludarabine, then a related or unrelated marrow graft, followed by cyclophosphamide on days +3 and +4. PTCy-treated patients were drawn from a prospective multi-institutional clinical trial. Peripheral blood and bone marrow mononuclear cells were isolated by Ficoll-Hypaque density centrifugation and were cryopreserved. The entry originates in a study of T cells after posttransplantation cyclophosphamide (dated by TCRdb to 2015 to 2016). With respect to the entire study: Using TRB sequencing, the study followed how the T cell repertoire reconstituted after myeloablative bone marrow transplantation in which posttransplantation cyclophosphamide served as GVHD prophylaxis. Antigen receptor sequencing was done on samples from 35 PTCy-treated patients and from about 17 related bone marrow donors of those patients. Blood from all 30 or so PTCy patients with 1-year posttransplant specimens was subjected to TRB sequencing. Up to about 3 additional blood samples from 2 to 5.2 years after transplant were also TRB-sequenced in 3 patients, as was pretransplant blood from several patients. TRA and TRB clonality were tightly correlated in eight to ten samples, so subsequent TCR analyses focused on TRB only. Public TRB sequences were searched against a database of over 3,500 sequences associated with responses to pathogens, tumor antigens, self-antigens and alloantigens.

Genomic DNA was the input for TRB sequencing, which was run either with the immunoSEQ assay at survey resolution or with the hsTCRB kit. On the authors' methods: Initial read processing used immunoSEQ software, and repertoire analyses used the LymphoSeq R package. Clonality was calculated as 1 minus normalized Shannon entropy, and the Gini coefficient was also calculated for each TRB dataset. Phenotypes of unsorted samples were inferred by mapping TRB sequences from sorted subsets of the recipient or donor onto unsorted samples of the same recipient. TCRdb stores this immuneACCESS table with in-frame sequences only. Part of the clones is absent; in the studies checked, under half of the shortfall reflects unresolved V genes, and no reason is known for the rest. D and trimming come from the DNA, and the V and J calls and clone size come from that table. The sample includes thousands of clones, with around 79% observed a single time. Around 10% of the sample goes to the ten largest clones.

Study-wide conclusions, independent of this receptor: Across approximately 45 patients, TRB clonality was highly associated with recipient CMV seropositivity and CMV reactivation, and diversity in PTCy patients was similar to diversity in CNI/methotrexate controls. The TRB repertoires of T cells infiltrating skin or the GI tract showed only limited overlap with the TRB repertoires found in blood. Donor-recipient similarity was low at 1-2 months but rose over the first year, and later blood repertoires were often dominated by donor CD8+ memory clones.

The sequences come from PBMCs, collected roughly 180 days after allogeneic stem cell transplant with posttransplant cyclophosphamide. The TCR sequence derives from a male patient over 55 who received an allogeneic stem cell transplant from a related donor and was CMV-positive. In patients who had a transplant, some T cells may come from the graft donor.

The CDR3 sequence is CATYRDGGELFF. The DNA sequence is given as TGTGCCACCTACAGGGACGGCGGGGAGCTGTTTTTT. Recombination joined TRBV6-1 with TRBJ2-2; perhaps TRBD1 is the D gene, with 6 bases matching. Looking up the germline V gene yields CDR1 MNHNS and CDR2 SASEGT. V loses 10 bases, J loses 7 bases, and the germline ends lie 13 bases apart. The CDR3 spans 12 residues, from the cysteine through the phenylalanine. Just the 36-base CDR3 DNA is kept, in frame starting at base 1.